This T cell receptor beta chain derives from a study of shared clonotypes between healthy human individuals. Findings and caveats of the study: Across subsets, estimated richness was generally greater for naive than for memory populations.

In the authors' workflow: Junction-only immunoSEQ sequences carried no quality scores, so filtering differed. Only in-frame clones appear in the TCRdb table, and some are missing; sequencing was by immunoSEQ multiplex PCR. V and J calls and clone size are as listed in that table; D and trimming were resolved from the DNA. The sample has a few hundred thousand clones; 65% to 70% are singletons. As regards this clone: Its matching antigen is unknown.

Germline V CDR1 and CDR2: MNHNS, SASEGT. This CDR3 is built from 13 residues. Trimming pared 8 bases from V and 7 bases from J, leaving 18 bases between. Donors included only healthy HIV-negative adults lacking recent acute infections or vaccinations. Subsets obtained from CD4+ cells comprised CD45RA+ naive and CD45RA-negative memory cells. Input material: memory CD4+ T cells sorted from blood. Subset meaning: CD45RA-negative fraction. This chain uses TRBV6-1 with TRBJ2-7, with a possible D match to TRBD1 (7 bases). This clonotype originated in a man aged 25-45 years in good health. CDR3 sequence reads: CASGPGQTREQYF. CDR3 DNA: TGTGCCAGCGGACCGGGACAGACTAGAGAGCAGTACTTC.